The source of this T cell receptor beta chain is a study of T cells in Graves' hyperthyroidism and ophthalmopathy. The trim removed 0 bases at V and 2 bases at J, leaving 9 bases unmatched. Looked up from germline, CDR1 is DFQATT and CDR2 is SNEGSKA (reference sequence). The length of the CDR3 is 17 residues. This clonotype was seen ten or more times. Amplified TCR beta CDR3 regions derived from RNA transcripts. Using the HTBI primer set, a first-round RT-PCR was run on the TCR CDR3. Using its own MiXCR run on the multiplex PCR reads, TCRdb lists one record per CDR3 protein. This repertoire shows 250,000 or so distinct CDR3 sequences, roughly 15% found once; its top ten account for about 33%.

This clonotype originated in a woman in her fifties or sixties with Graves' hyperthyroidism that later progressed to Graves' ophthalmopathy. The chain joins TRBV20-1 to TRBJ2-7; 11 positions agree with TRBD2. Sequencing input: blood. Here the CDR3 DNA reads TGCAGTGCTAGAGATCCGCTAGCGGGAGGCCTCGCCTACGAGCAGTACTTC. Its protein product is CSARDPLAGGLAYEQYF.